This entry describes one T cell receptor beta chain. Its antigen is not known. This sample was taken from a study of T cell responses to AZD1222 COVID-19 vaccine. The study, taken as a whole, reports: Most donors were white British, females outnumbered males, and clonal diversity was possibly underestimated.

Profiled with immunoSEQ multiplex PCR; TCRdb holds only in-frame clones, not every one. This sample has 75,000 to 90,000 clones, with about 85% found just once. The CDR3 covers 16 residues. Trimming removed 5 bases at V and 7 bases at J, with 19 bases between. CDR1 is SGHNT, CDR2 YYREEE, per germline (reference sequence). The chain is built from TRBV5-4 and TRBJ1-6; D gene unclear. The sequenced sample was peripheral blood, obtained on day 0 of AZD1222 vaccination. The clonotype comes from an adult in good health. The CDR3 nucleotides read TGTGCCAGCAGGTCATACGCGGCAGGAGCCAATTCACCCCTCCACTTT. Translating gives CASRSYAAGANSPLHF.